This entry lists 7 T cell receptor beta chains sequenced from one sample in a study of identical twins. TCRdb passed the 5' RACE reads through MiXCR, listing each CDR3 protein once. The table includes about 700,000 distinct CDR3 sequences, about 9.4% detected once. These data also formed part of another study, on yellow fever vaccine responses in identical twins.

Sequenced: PBMCs. These receptors were taken from a woman aged 18-29 years in good health.

This clonotype was detected ten times or more. The chain joins TRBV29-1 to TRBJ1-1, with D unresolved. The V gene's germline CDR1 is SQVTM and CDR2 ANQGSEA. V dropped 3 bases and J dropped 11 bases, with 22 bases sitting between them. The CDR3 runs to 14 residues. CDR3 DNA sequence: TGCAGCGTTGAGGACGGTTTGAATACCTGGACGGCTTTCTTT. Translated, it gives CSVEDGLNTWTAFF.

The rearrangement uses TRBV3-1 and TRBJ1-1; D remains ambiguous. CDR1 is LGHDT, CDR2 YNNKEL, per germline (reference sequence). CDR3 length: 14 amino acids. Trimming removed 3 bases at V and 1 base at J, with 9 bases between. The CDR3 protein is CASSQSNPNTEAFF. DNA for the CDR3: TGTGCCAGCAGCCAGAGCAACCCGAACACTGAAGCTTTCTTT. Filled out from reference TRBV3-1 and TRBJ1-1, the complete variable domain reads DTAVSQTPKYLVTQMGNDKSIKCEQNLGHDTMYWYKQDSKKFLKIMFSYNNKELIINETVPNRFSPKSPDKAHLNLHINSLELGDSAVYFCASSQSNPNTEAFFGQGTRLTVV.

This clonotype occurred many times. The J gene is TRBJ2-5, the V gene TRBV6-5, with D unclear. Germline loops: CDR1 MNHEY, CDR2 SVGAGI. Trimming shortened V by 4 bases and J by 0 bases, and 6 bases separated the two germline ends. CDR3 length equals 13 residues. CDR3 region: CASSSPYQETQYF. CDR3 nucleotide sequence: TGTGCCAGCAGTTCCCCATACCAAGAGACCCAGTACTTC.

The chain joins TRBV7-9 to TRBJ2-1, with D unresolved. Per the germline V gene, CDR1 is SEHNR and CDR2 is FQNEAQ (reference sequence). With 5 bases removed from V and 8 bases from J, the gap between germline ends came to 7 bases. The CDR3 contains 11 residues. Written as DNA, the CDR3 is TGTGCCAGCAGCGAGCTACATGAGCAGTTCTTC. Translating it yields CASSELHEQFF.

This clonotype turned up a few times. This rearrangement joins TRBV24-1 to TRBJ2-1; 9 bases map to TRBD1. Unmatched junction bases numbered 20, after V lost 4 bases and J lost 5 bases. The CDR3 is 20 amino acids. Looked up from germline, CDR1 is KGHDR and CDR2 is SFDVKD. The CDR3 sequence is CATSDSPGQGWPSWHNEQFF. CDR3 DNA: TGTGCCACCAGTGACTCTCCGGGACAGGGTTGGCCATCCTGGCACAATGAGCAGTTCTTC.

The chain has TRBV12-5 and TRBJ2-1, with D unresolved. Between the trimmed V and J ends, which lost 6 bases and 9 bases, there was a span of 12 bases. Germline V lookup: CDR1 LGHNT, CDR2 FRNRAP. CDR3 length equals 12 residues. CDR3 in DNA: TGTGCTAGTGGCTTACCCCCGGGTGAGCAGTTCTTC. This encodes CASGLPPGEQFF.

This clonotype was seen many times. The genes are TRBV29-1 and TRBJ2-2; 8 bases are a match to TRBD1. The germline V gene has CDR1 SQVTM and CDR2 ANQGSEA. V was clipped by 7 bases and J by 3 bases; unmatched bases: 4. The CDR3 is 13 amino acids. The CDR3 DNA reads TGCAGCGCCCTGGACAGGGACACCGGGGAGCTGTTTTTT. This sequence encodes CSALDRDTGELFF.